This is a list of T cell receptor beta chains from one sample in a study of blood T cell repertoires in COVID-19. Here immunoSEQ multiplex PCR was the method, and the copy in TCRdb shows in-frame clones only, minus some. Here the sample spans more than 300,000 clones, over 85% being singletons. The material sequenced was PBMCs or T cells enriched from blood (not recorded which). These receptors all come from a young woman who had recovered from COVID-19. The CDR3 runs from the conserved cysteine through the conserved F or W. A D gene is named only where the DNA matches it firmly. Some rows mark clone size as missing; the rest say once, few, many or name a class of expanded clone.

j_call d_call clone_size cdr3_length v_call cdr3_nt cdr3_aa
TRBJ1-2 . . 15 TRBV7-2 TGTGCCAGCAGGACGGGGGGGCCGCTTATAGAGGGCTACACCTTC CASRTGGPLIEGYTF
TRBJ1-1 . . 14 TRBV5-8 TGTGCCAGCAGCGAAAACCTGGGGGGGCCGCGAGCTTTCTTT CASSENLGGPRAFF
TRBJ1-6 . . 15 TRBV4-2 TGTGCCAGCAGCCAAGGTTTAAGGGGTAATTCACCCCTCCACTTT CASSQGLRGNSPLHF
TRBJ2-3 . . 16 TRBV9 TGTGCCAGCAGCGCGGGACTCCTGCGCGGCACAGATACGCAGTATTTT CASSAGLLRGTDTQYF
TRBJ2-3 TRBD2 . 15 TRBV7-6 TGTGCCAGCAGCCATCCTAGCGGGACGAGTGGTACGCAGTATTTT CASSHPSGTSGTQYF
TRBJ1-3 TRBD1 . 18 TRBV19 TGTGCCAGCAAACGGACAGGGATGAGAGTCCTCTCTGGAAACACCATATATTTT CASKRTGMRVLSGNTIYF
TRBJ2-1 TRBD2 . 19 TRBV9 TGTGCCAGCAGCGCAATGGGACTAGCGGGATCCGTTTCCTACAATGAGCAGTTCTTC CASSAMGLAGSVSYNEQFF
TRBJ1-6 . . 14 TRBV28 TGTGCCAGCAGTGAGGGCACCTATAATTCACCCCTCCACTTT CASSEGTYNSPLHF
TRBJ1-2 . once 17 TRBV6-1 TGTGCCAGCAGTGCCGGGAGAAACTGGGGTGCTTCTCATGGCTACACCTTC CASSAGRNWGASHGYTF
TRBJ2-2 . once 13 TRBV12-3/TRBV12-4 TGTGCCAGCAGTTTTGGGGCGGCCGGGGAGCTGTTTTTT CASSFGAAGELFF
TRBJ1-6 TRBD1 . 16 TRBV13 TGTGCCAGCAGCTTCCCTTCGGGGACAGGGGAATCACCCCTCCACTTT CASSFPSGTGESPLHF
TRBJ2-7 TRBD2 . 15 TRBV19 TGTGCCAGTGGGACTAGCGGGAGGTCGTCCTACGAGCAGTACTTC CASGTSGRSSYEQYF
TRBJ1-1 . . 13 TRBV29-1 TGCAGCGTTGGGGGCAGAGGGAACACTGAAGCTTTCTTT CSVGGRGNTEAFF
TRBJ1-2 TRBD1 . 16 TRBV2 TGTGCCAGCAGTCAGTCAGGGGGCTCGGGAAACTATGGCTACACCTTC CASSQSGGSGNYGYTF
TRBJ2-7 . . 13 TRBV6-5 TGTGCCAGCAGTTATATGCCAGACTACGAGCAGTACTTC CASSYMPDYEQYF
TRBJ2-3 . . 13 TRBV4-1 TGCGCCAGCAGCCAAGATTTGACGTCGGGGCAGTATTTT CASSQDLTSGQYF
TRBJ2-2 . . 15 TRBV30 TGTGCCTGGATCCCTGGGACATACTACACCGGGGAGCTGTTTTTT CAWIPGTYYTGELFF
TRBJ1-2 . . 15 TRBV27 TGTGCCAGCAGTTTATTGGGGGGAGAAAACTATGGCTACACCTTC CASSLLGGENYGYTF
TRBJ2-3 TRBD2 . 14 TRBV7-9 TGTGCCAGCAGCGTAGTGCGGGGGGCAGATACGCAGTATTTT CASSVVRGADTQYF
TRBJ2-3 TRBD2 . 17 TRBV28 TGTGCCAGCAGCCGTCAGGGGAGCGGGGGTTACACAGATACGCAGTATTTT CASSRQGSGGYTDTQYF
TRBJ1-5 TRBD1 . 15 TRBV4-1 TGCGCCAGCAGCCCAGGACAGGGTGGGGATCAGCCCCAGCATTTT CASSPGQGGDQPQHF
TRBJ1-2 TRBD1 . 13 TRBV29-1 TGCAGCGTTGTGACAGGGGCTAGCTATGGCTACACCTTC CSVVTGASYGYTF
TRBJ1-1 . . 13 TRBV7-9 TGTGCCAGCACCGATAGCTTGATTGATGAAGCTTTCTTT CASTDSLIDEAFF
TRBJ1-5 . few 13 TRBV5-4 TGTGCCAGCAGCGGAGATCGGGATCAGCCCCAGCATTTT CASSGDRDQPQHF
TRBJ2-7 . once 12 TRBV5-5 TGTGCCAGCAGCTTATCAGCCTACGAGCAGTACTTC CASSLSAYEQYF
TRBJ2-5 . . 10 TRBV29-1 TGCAACCTCATAGAGGAGACCCAGTACTTC CNLIEETQYF
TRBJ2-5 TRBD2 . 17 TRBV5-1 TGCGCCAGCAGCTCTAAAACTAGCGGGAGGGCCTTAGAGACCCAGTACTTC CASSSKTSGRALETQYF
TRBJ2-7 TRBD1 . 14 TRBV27 TGTGCCAGCAGTTTATTGGGACAGGGCTACGAGCAGTACTTC CASSLLGQGYEQYF
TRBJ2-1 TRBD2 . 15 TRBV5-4 TGTGCCAGCAGTCCCGGACTAGCGGGGAACAATGAGCAGTTCTTC CASSPGLAGNNEQFF
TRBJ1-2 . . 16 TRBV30 TGTGCCTGGAGTGGGGCTGTGCCAATGATTAACTATGGCTACACCTTC CAWSGAVPMINYGYTF
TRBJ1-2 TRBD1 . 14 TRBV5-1 TGCGCCAGCAGTCCCGGGACAGGCTTCTATGGCTACACCTTC CASSPGTGFYGYTF
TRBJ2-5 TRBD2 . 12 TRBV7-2 TGTGCCAGCAGCGGGACTAGAGAGACCCAGTACTTC CASSGTRETQYF
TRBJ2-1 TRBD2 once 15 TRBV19 TGTGCCAGTAGTATAGGGCTAGCGGGAGTAAGTGAGCAGTTCTTC CASSIGLAGVSEQFF
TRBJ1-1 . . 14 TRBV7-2 TGTGCCAGCAGCTTCAGGGTGTCGGACACTGAAGCTTTCTTT CASSFRVSDTEAFF
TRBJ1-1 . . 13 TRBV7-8 TGTGCCAGCAGCTTAGCGGGGGGGCGTGAAGCTTTCTTT CASSLAGGREAFF
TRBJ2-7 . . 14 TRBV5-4 TGTGCCAGCAGCTCGCGGCGGGGATCCTACGAGCAGTACTTC CASSSRRGSYEQYF
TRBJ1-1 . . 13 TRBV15 TGTGCCACCAGCAGCACTATTGACACTGAAGCTTTCTTT CATSSTIDTEAFF
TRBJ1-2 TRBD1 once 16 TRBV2 TGTGCCAGCAGCGCCGAGGACAGGTTCCGCATTACGGGCTACACCTTC CASSAEDRFRITGYTF
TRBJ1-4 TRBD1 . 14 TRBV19 TGTGCCAGTAGTATAACAGGGGGGAACGAAAAACTGTTTTTT CASSITGGNEKLFF
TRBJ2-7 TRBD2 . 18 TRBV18 TGTGCCAGCTCAATATTGTCCCAACGGGAGGGTCTAACCTACGAGCAGTACTTC CASSILSQREGLTYEQYF
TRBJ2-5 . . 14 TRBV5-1 TGCGCCAGCAGCTTGTACAACAGGGAGGGGACCCAGTACTTC CASSLYNREGTQYF